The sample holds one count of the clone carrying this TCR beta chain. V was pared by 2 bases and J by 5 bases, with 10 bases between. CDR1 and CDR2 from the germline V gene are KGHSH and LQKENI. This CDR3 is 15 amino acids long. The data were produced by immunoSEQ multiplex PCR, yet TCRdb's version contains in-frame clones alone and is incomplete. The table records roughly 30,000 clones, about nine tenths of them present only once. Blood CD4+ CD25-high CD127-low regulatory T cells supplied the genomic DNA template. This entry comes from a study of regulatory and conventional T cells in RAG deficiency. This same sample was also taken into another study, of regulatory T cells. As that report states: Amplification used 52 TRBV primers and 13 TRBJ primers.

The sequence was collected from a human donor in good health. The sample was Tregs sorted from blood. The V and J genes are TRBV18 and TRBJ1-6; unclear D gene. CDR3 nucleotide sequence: TGTGCCAGCTCACCAAACACGGGGAATAATTCACCCCTCCACTTT. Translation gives CASSPNTGNNSPLHF. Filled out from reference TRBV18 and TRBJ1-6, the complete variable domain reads NAGVMQNPRHLVRRRGQEARLRCSPMKGHSHVYWYRQLPEEGLKFMVYLQKENIIDESGMPKERFSAEFPKEGPSILRIQQVVRGDSAAYFCASSPNTGNNSPLHFGNGTRLTVT.